This is a list of T cell receptor beta chains from one sample in a study of T cell repertoires in cytomegalovirus infection. TCRdb used MiXCR to reprocess the reads, holding one entry per CDR3 protein. The sample has around 340,000 distinct CDR3 sequences; almost 30% are singletons. Which antigens these TCRs recognize remains unknown. This specimen consisted of cultured PBMCs, obtained from culture after CMV antigen stimulation. These receptors all stem from a human donor in good health (CMV status not recorded). Some clones in this sample may be carry-over from other donors' samples. CDR3s include the opening cysteine and the closing phenylalanine or tryptophan. Each record gives: D gene, J gene, V gene, CDR3 protein. The D gene is left open where the match is weak.

NA,TRBJ1-4,TRBV7-8,CASSLARTATNEKLFF
TRBD1,TRBJ2-1,TRBV14,CASSQAYRDRAYNEQFF
TRBD1,TRBJ2-1,TRBV7-8,CASSSRTGGEQFF
NA,TRBJ2-3,TRBV4-2,CASSQDSPNTDTQYF
NA,TRBJ1-5,TRBV7-8,CASSLSGGTGQPQHF
NA,TRBJ1-1,TRBV10-3,CAISDRINTEAFF
TRBD1,TRBJ2-5,TRBV11-3,CASSLTGTGGLETQYF
NA,TRBJ2-3,TRBV28,CASSFLGAKTTDTQYF
NA,TRBJ1-5,TRBV7-2,CASSFDLSNQPQHF
NA,TRBJ2-1,TRBV7-2,CASSTERRSSYNEQFF
NA,TRBJ2-1,TRBV10-3,CAISEGINEQFF
NA,TRBJ2-7,TRBV30,CAWSVQAKSGEQYF
NA,TRBJ2-7,TRBV29-1,CSVGAVYEQYF
TRBD1,TRBJ2-7,TRBV20-1,CSARAGQGVTYEQYF
NA,TRBJ2-7,TRBV7-2,CASSLGSGSGDYEQYF
NA,TRBJ1-3,TRBV12-3/TRBV12-4,CASSLARGAGEFSGNTIYF
NA,TRBJ2-7,TRBV7-9,CASSRTVTYEQYF
NA,TRBJ2-3,TRBV6-1,CASSTGDTQYF